This T cell receptor beta chain emerged from a study of blood T cell repertoires in COVID-19. On the study more broadly: PBMCs, B-cell-depleted T cells, or T cells provided the cDNA or gDNA that made up the material.

This clone was seen just once. In the original workflow: Estimated nucleated cell counts came from reference gene primer amplification. Assay used: immunoSEQ multiplex PCR; TCRdb lists only in-frame clones, some missing. D and trimming were read from the DNA, whereas the V and J calls and clone size are those reported in that table. In the table there are under 75,000 clones, about 76% of which are singletons. V lost 0 bases to trimming and J lost 2 bases; unmatched junction nucleotides: 3. The CDR3 has 17 residues. Germline lookup yields CDR1 KGHSH and CDR2 LQKENI. The chain employs TRBV18 and TRBJ2-1, with 11 bases lining up with TRBD2. The TCR comes from a woman of 80 years or more with active or convalescent COVID-19. The material sequenced was peripheral blood. The CDR3 DNA reads TGTGCCAGCTCACCACCGCTAGCGGGGGGCACCTACAATGAGCAGTTCTTC. It codes for CASSPPLAGGTYNEQFF.